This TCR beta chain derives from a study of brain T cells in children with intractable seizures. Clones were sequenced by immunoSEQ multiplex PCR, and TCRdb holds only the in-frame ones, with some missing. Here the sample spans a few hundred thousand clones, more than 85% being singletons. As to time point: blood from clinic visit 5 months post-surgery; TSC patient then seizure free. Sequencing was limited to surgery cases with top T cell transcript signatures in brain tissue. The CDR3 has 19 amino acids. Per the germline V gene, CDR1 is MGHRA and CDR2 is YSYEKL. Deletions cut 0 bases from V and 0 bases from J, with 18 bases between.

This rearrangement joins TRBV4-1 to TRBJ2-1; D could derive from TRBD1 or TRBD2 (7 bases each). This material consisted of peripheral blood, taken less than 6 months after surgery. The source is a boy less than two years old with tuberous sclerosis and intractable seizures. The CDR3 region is CASSQDWRGGGGSYNEQFF. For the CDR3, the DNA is TGCGCCAGCAGCCAAGACTGGAGAGGGGGCGGGGGCTCCTACAATGAGCAGTTCTTC.